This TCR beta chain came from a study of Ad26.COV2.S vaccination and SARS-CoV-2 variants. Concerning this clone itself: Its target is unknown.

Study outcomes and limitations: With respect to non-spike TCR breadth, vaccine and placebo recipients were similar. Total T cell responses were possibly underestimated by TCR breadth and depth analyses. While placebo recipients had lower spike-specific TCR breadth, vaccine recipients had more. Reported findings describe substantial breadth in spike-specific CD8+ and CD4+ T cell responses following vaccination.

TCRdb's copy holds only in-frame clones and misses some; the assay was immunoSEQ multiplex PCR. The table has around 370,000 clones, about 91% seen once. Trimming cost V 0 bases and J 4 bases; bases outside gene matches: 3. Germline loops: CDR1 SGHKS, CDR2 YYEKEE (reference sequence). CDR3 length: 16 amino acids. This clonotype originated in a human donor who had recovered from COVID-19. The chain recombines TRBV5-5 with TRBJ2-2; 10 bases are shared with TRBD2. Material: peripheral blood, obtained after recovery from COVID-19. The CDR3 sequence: CASSLEGLASTGELFF. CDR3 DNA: TGTGCCAGCAGCTTGGAGGGACTAGCGTCCACCGGGGAGCTGTTTTTT.